The rows below give T cell receptor beta chains drawn from one sample of a study of PD-L1 blockade in urothelial cancer. Sequencing used immunoSEQ multiplex PCR; TCRdb keeps in-frame clones, though not all of them. Here the sample spans tens of thousands of clones, roughly 76% being singletons. The sequencing here drew on PBMCs, taken around atezolizumab (anti-PD-L1) treatment. These TCRs come from a man in his sixties or seventies with urothelial cancer. CDR3s include the opening cysteine and the closing phenylalanine or tryptophan. D genes are given only for firm matches. Clone size is given for some rows only: seen once, a few or many times, or a class if the clone is expanded.

J	V	D	size	CDR3	DNA
TRBJ2-5	TRBV7-2	NA	NA	CASSLVGAGQDTAQYF	TGTGCCAGCAGCTTAGTTGGAGCGGGACAGGACACTGCCCAGTACTTC
TRBJ1-4	TRBV25-1	NA	few	CASSTGSVEKLFF	TGTGCCAGCAGTACCGGAAGCGTCGAAAAACTGTTTTTT
TRBJ2-1	TRBV2	TRBD2	NA	CASSGWTSGPYNEQFF	TGTGCCAGCAGTGGGTGGACTAGCGGCCCCTACAATGAGCAGTTCTTC
TRBJ2-1	TRBV19	TRBD1	NA	CASSILPGQGFNEQFF	TGTGCCAGTAGTATCCTCCCGGGACAGGGTTTCAATGAGCAGTTCTTC
TRBJ1-3	TRBV11-2	NA	NA	CASSLGAENTIYF	TGTGCCAGCAGCTTGGGGGCTGAAAACACCATATATTTT
TRBJ2-1	TRBV11-2	NA	NA	CASSLTAGSYNEQFF	TGTGCCAGCAGCTTAACGGCGGGTTCCTACAATGAGCAGTTCTTC
TRBJ2-2	TRBV6-6	NA	NA	CASSQTPTGTGELFF	TGTGCCAGCAGTCAGACCCCGACAGGCACCGGGGAGCTGTTTTTT
TRBJ2-7	TRBV6-1	NA	NA	CASSEPDRGEQYF	TGTGCCAGCAGTGAACCAGACAGAGGCGAGCAGTACTTC
TRBJ1-3	TRBV19	NA	NA	CASNPGISGNTIYF	TGTGCCAGTAACCCGGGGATTAGCGGAAACACCATATATTTT
TRBJ1-4	TRBV6-6	TRBD1	NA	CASRPRDRANEKLFF	TGTGCCAGCAGACCCCGGGACAGGGCAAATGAAAAACTGTTTTTT
TRBJ1-4	TRBV19	NA	NA	CASRKQGSNEKLFF	TGTGCCAGTAGGAAACAGGGAAGTAATGAAAAACTGTTTTTT
TRBJ2-1	TRBV4-3	TRBD2	NA	CASSQELADLVNEQFF	TGCGCCAGCAGCCAGGAACTAGCGGACCTCGTCAATGAGCAGTTCTTC
TRBJ2-3	TRBV27	TRBD2	NA	CASRRLAGDTDTQYF	TGTGCCAGCAGGCGACTAGCGGGAGACACAGATACGCAGTATTTT
TRBJ1-1	TRBV18	NA	few	CASSGQSMNTEAFF	TGTGCCAGCTCAGGACAGAGTATGAACACTGAAGCTTTCTTT
TRBJ1-2	TRBV6-1	NA	NA	CASSGSDGANYGYTF	TGTGCCAGCAGTGGATCAGACGGAGCTAACTATGGCTACACCTTC
TRBJ1-3	TRBV5-1	NA	NA	CASSLALGNTIYF	TGCGCCAGCAGCTTGGCCCTAGGAAACACCATATATTTT
TRBJ1-4	TRBV19	TRBD1	once	CASSVQGAEGEKLFF	TGTGCCAGTAGTGTCCAGGGGGCTGAAGGTGAAAAACTGTTTTTT
TRBJ1-4	TRBV2	TRBD1	NA	CASSGRQGPNEKLFF	TGTGCCAGCAGTGGTAGACAGGGTCCTAATGAAAAACTGTTTTTT